This T cell receptor beta chain emerged from a study of cytomegalovirus exposure and HLA in healthy donors. Study-level points and caveats: The TCR clusters that emerged in the first cohort tended, a later analysis found, to co-occur in the 120 or so validation repertoires. Reported performance of the classifier showed diagnosis of cytomegalovirus status with high specificity and sensitivity. A few of the chains that were CMV-associated were confirmed in vitro to be specific for CMV antigens.

Sequencing was performed with immunoSEQ multiplex PCR; in TCRdb, only in-frame clones are kept and a portion is missing. This sample has 55,000 to 75,000 clones, with more than 85% found just once. Germline V gene data show CDR1 as SGHVS and CDR2 as FQNEAQ. This CDR3 has 15 amino acids. With 4 bases clipped from V and 0 bases from J, the junction kept 4 bases outside the gene matches. As to this clone: The target antigen is unknown.

The receptor comes from a man aged 18 to 29 in good health and CMV-seropositive. The gene calls are TRBV7-8 and TRBJ1-1, with 8 nucleotides matching TRBD1. What was sequenced was PBMCs. The CDR3, as DNA: TGTGCCAGCAGCTCGGACAGGGCTATGAACACTGAAGCTTTCTTT. Amino acids: CASSSDRAMNTEAFF.